This paragraph covers one T cell receptor beta chain sequence. This clone was detected only a few times. Its antigen is currently not known. Nothing much larger sits one base from this clone, and base qualities are not available. The collaborating institutions used their own protocols to collect whole blood in K2EDTA tubes. For TCRbeta analysis, collaborators shipped samples as frozen whole blood, isolated PBMCs, or DNA extracted from either of those sample types. TCRbeta CDR3 regions were amplified from genomic DNA by means of the immunoSEQ Assay, a bias-controlled multiplex PCR. From the authors' description of their analysis: The number of nucleated cells in each sample was estimated from the amplification of reference gene primers within the assay. To quantify the absolute abundance of each unique TCRbeta CDR3 rearrangement, sequence reads were collapsed and filtered. Productive Simpson clonality was computed per sample as the square root of Simpson's diversity index over productive rearrangements. In its TCRdb copy, this immuneACCESS table keeps in-frame sequences only and misses some clones. Where compared with another copy, unresolved V genes explain less than half of these, and the others have no known cause. That table furnishes V, J and clone size, whereas the DNA furnished D and trimming. This sample has around 73,000 clones in its table, and about four fifths of those were observed once. Over 25% of the sample goes to the ten largest clones.

The germline V gene encodes CDR1 SGHDN and CDR2 FVKESK. V gives up 3 bases and J gives up 1 base, and the segment between their germline ends measures 13 bases. From cysteine to phenylalanine, the CDR3 is 15 amino acids long. Only the CDR3 DNA stays, 45 bases, in frame from base 1. This sample is part of a study of blood T cell repertoires in COVID-19 (dated by TCRdb to the early 2020s). Broadly, across the study: Samples from collaborators originated in the United States, Italy and Spain and spanned both the acute and convalescent phases of COVID-19. A freely available public database, intended as a resource for researchers studying the immune response to SARS-CoV-2, is where the repertoires were released. Nearly every sample came with metadata listing a de-identified subject ID, COVID-19 status, age in years and sex. Samples were obtained from the ongoing ImmuneRACE study (first 160 participants) and from 950 to 1,500 subjects provided by 6 global collaborators. The dataset comprised deeply sampled blood TCRbeta repertoires from subjects exposed to, actively infected with, or recovered from COVID-19. Where available, HLA class I and class II types were obtained from metadata supplied by the sample provider rather than from assay-based typing. The prospective study material was composed of cDNA or gDNA derived from T cells, B-cell-depleted T cells, or PBMCs. General conclusions and limits of the study: How much clinical and demographic metadata was included differed by source and by participant, and the metadata was provided uncurated.

The rearrangement joined TRBV14 to TRBJ2-7; matching of 6 bases hints at TRBD1 as the D gene. Material: peripheral blood. The receptor comes from a human donor in a cohort sampled during active COVID-19. The CDR3 corresponds to CASSQGHNPSYEQYF. The nucleotide sequence is TGTGCCAGCAGCCAGGGACACAATCCTTCCTACGAGCAGTACTTC.